This T cell receptor beta chain was found in a study of blood T cell repertoires in COVID-19. Across the whole study: The samples span acute and convalescent COVID-19 from the United States, Italy and Spain.

The germline V gene has CDR1 MNHEY and CDR2 SVGAGI. V lost 3 bases to trimming and J lost 10 bases; unmatched junction nucleotides: 10. This CDR3 is 14 amino acids long. In the source study's methods: Counts of nucleated cells, estimated from reference gene primer amplification, were obtained. Assay: immunoSEQ multiplex PCR; the TCRdb copy retains only in-frame clones and omits some. V, J and clone size are taken as reported in that table, and D and trimming were inferred from the DNA itself. The sample contains tens of thousands of clones, 90% of which appear only once. The sample was peripheral blood. This sequence joins TRBV6-5 and TRBJ1-1, with TRBD1 matching over 8 bases. The receptor was derived from a man in his sixties with acute or convalescent COVID-19. The chain's CDR3 is CASSYGQGRTGAFF. Here the CDR3 DNA reads TGTGCCAGCAGTTATGGACAGGGCAGAACGGGAGCTTTCTTT.